A single sample gave rise to the 7 T cell receptor beta chains below, sequenced in a study of identical twins. MiXCR was run by TCRdb on the 5' RACE reads, yielding one entry per CDR3 protein. The top ten hold approximately 0.89% of the sample, which has about 660,000 distinct CDR3 sequences, 8.5% to 9.5% seen once. Another study also made use of these data, one on yellow fever vaccine responses in identical twins.

Sequences were obtained from PBMCs. These TCRs come from a woman aged 18-29 years in good health.

The chain uses TRBV10-1 and TRBJ2-7; 15 bases match TRBD2. The CDR3 spans 16 residues. Germline V lookup: CDR1 WNHNN, CDR2 SYGVQD (reference sequence). J gave up 3 bases and V 6 bases, and 6 bases lay outside the gene matches. This CDR3 is CASSGTSGRLNYEQYF. The CDR3 region has the DNA TGCGCCAGCAGCGGGACTAGCGGGAGGCTAAACTACGAGCAGTACTTC.

The table lists this clonotype with many counts. The chain links TRBV7-9 to TRBJ2-3, with TRBD2 as a possible D gene (5 bases). Trimming removed 5 bases from V and 5 bases from J, with 11 bases in between. The length of the CDR3 is 13 residues. Per germline, CDR1 SEHNR and CDR2 FQNEAQ (reference sequence). The CDR3: CASSHAGIDTQYF. The DNA of the CDR3 is TGTGCCAGCAGCCACGCCGGGATAGATACGCAGTATTTT.

This clonotype was seen only a few times. V usage is TRBV11-3 and J usage is TRBJ2-3, with D possibly TRBD1 on 6 matching bases. V was pared by 1 base and J by 0 bases, with 14 bases between. The length of the CDR3 is 17 residues. Germline loops: CDR1 SGHNT, CDR2 YENEEA. CDR3: CASSLGFRTASTDTQYF. CDR3 DNA sequence: TGTGCCAGCAGCTTAGGATTTAGGACAGCTAGCACAGATACGCAGTATTTT.

This clonotype was counted many times. The V gene is TRBV7-2, the J gene TRBJ2-7; D is unclear. Germline assignment: CDR1 SGHTA and CDR2 FQGNSA. The CDR3 runs 13 residues. With 2 bases removed from V and 4 bases from J, the gap between germline ends came to 9 bases. CDR3: CASSLSSLYEQYF. CDR3 DNA sequence: TGTGCCAGCAGCTTATCCAGTCTATACGAGCAGTACTTC.

The rearrangement joins TRBV30 to TRBJ2-2, with D perhaps matching TRBD1 or TRBD2 (5 bases each). V was cut by 0 bases and J by 6 bases, with 11 bases left in between. From germline, CDR1 is GTSNPN and CDR2 SVGIG (reference sequence). CDR3 length equals 14 residues. CDR3 in DNA: TGTGCCTGGAGTGTACGTGGGGGACCCGGGGAGCTGTTTTTT. Its protein is CAWSVRGGPGELFF. Filled out from reference TRBV30 and TRBJ2-2, the complete variable domain reads SQTIHQWPATLVQPVGSPLSLECTVEGTSNPNLYWYRQAAGRGLQLLFYSVGIGQISSEVPQNLSASRPQDRQFILSSKKLLLSDSGFYLCAWSVRGGPGELFFGEGSRLTVL.

This clonotype was seen a few times. The genes are TRBV27 and TRBJ2-1; 10 bases match TRBD1. J lost 4 bases, V lost 8 bases, and 8 bases had no gene match. The CDR3 covers 15 residues. Germline V gene lookup returns CDR1 MNHEY and CDR2 SMNVEV (reference sequence). The CDR3 DNA sequence: TGTGCCAGCGCCACCGGGGACAGGGGATACAATGAGCAGTTCTTC. Translated, it gives CASATGDRGYNEQFF.

This chain joins TRBV24-1 and TRBJ2-1, with a tentative D call TRBD1 (6 bases). Trimming cost V 3 bases and J 4 bases, with 12 bases left between them. CDR1 is KGHDR, CDR2 SFDVKD, per germline. The CDR3 consists of 15 residues. The CDR3 loop reads CATSDPAGVYNEQFF. In DNA form, the CDR3 reads TGTGCCACCAGTGATCCGGCAGGGGTATACAATGAGCAGTTCTTC.